One sample yielded the 3 T cell receptor beta chains listed below, sequenced in a study of blood T cell repertoires in COVID-19. The data were produced by immunoSEQ multiplex PCR, yet TCRdb's version contains in-frame clones alone and is incomplete. The sample yields 74,000 or so clones, around 91% seen once. The sequenced sample was peripheral blood. The source is a man aged 50-59 years with acute or convalescent COVID-19.

The chain joins TRBV7-8 to TRBJ2-2; weak D call: TRBD2 (7 bases). Germline lookup yields CDR1 SGHVS and CDR2 FQNEAQ. With 8 bases removed from V and 4 bases from J, the gap between germline ends came to 29 bases. This CDR3 region has 19 residues. The CDR3, as DNA: TGTGCCAGCTCATCTCTTCGGGGGGCGGGAGACGGAAGCACCGGGGAGCTGTTTTTT. Residues: CASSSLRGAGDGSTGELFF.

J is TRBJ2-2 and V is TRBV24-1; 8 bases match TRBD2. The CDR3 spans 15 residues. In germline, CDR1 is KGHDR, CDR2 SFDVKD. Trimming at V came to 12 bases and at J to 8 bases, leaving 16 bases not matched to a gene. CDR3 in DNA: TGTGCCCCCTTGGACGAGCGGGAGCCCACGGGGGAGCTGTTTTTT. It translates to CAPLDEREPTGELFF.

The V and J genes are TRBV11-2 and TRBJ2-1; weak D call: TRBD2 (6 bases). Germline loops: CDR1 SGHAT, CDR2 FQNNGV. CDR3 length: 13 amino acids. The V end was cut by 7 bases, the J end by 3 bases, with 10 bases between. The CDR3 loop reads CASTRGGYNEQFF. CDR3 sequence (DNA): TGTGCCAGCACTCGGGGAGGCTACAATGAGCAGTTCTTC. Looking up the rest from reference TRBV11-2 and TRBJ2-1 gives the full variable domain: EAGVAQSPRYKIIEKRQSVAFWCNPISGHATLYWYQQILGQGPKLLIQFQNNGVVDDSQLPKDRFSAERLKGVDSTLKIQPAKLEDSAVYLCASTRGGYNEQFFGPGTRLTVL.